This T cell receptor (beta chain) was identified in a study of OX40 agonist ivuxolimab in advanced cancers. Study overall: Patients enrolled in dose escalation were diagnosed with hepatocellular carcinoma, melanoma, renal cell or head and neck cancer. Whole-study results and caveats: Patients with a partial response at 0.1-3.0 mg/kg had among the lowest clonal expansion. More expanded clones were found, on average, in CD8+ than in CD4+ T cells.

As for this clone: Antigen specificity is unknown. This sample includes further DNA sequences coding for the same CDR3.

Trimming removed 3 bases at V and 5 bases at J, with 10 bases between. Germline lookup yields CDR1 KGHSH and CDR2 LQKENI. This CDR3 contains 13 residues. This table comes from immunoSEQ multiplex PCR, and its TCRdb copy is limited to in-frame clones, with some not included. The sample has 150,000 to 170,000 clones, under 95% seen once; the top ten hold about 0.3%. The sequencing used CD4+ or CD8+ T cells sorted from blood, collected in a trial of the OX40 agonist ivuxolimab. The sequence was obtained from an adult with an advanced solid tumor such as melanoma, head and neck, liver or kidney cancer. This chain connects TRBV18 to TRBJ2-5; D could derive from TRBD1 or TRBD2 (5 bases each). For the CDR3, the DNA is TGTGCCAGCTCACCGGGGGTAGGCGAGACCCAGTACTTC. It translates to CASSPGVGETQYF.